This T cell receptor (beta chain) was recovered during a study of siplizumab effects on memory and regulatory T cells. This CDR3 comprises 15 residues. The germline V gene encodes CDR1 MNHEY and CDR2 SMNVEV (reference sequence). J was trimmed by 6 bases and V by 2 bases; bases with no gene match: 2. Assay used: immunoSEQ multiplex PCR; TCRdb lists only in-frame clones, some missing. The sample records about 46,000 clones, roughly 92% being singletons. This TCR came from a human donor in good health. The chain recombines TRBV27 with TRBJ2-1; TRBD2 agrees at 12 bases. Sequencing was carried out using CD8+ T cells sorted from blood. The CDR3 sequence: CASSLGTSGLNEQFF. The CDR3 nucleotides are TGTGCCAGCAGTTTAGGGACTAGCGGGCTCAATGAGCAGTTCTTC.